This TCR beta chain comes out of a study of cytomegalovirus exposure and HLA in healthy donors. Germline CDR1 is MNHEY and CDR2 is SMNVEV (reference sequence). V was pared by 3 bases and J by 2 bases, with 13 bases of the junction left unmatched. This CDR3 is built from 18 residues. Libraries were prepared by immunoSEQ multiplex PCR; TCRdb keeps only in-frame clonotypes and omits some of them. Found here are about 220,000 clones, around 90% of them singletons; the top ten hold roughly 1%. Sequencing was done on a sample of PBMCs. The chain joins TRBV27 to TRBJ2-3; 8 positions match TRBD2. The receptor was isolated from a woman aged 18-29 years in good health and CMV-seronegative. CDR3 loop: CASSFGAKLAGLTDTQYF. The CDR3 DNA is TGTGCCAGCAGTTTCGGGGCCAAGCTAGCGGGCCTCACAGATACGCAGTATTTT.